This T cell receptor (beta chain) was identified in a study of persistence of HIV-infected CD4 T cells. Study details: Antigen stimulation activated a lower proportion of cells, more of them memory, than anti-CD3/anti-CD28 stimulation.

Concerning this clone itself: Its antigen remains unidentified.

The immunoSEQ assay was version 4, run in survey mode. This table comes from immunoSEQ multiplex PCR, and its TCRdb copy is limited to in-frame clones, with some not included. The repertoire holds 40,000 or so clones, with about 87% as singletons. This nonspecific control used anti-CD3/anti-CD28 bead stimulation of CD4+ T cells. Responding CD4+ T cells were sorted by upregulation of both CD40 ligand and CD69. After removal of 6 bases from V and 16 bases from J, the junction contained 15 bases not matched to a gene. The CDR3 covers 13 residues. CDR1 SNHLY and CDR2 FYNNEI come from the germline V gene. Source: CD4+ T cells sorted from PBMCs after approximately 20-hour stimulation, taken from a patient who received antiretroviral therapy. The V call is TRBV2, the J call TRBJ2-4; 7 bases fit TRBD1. The sequence came from an adult woman with HIV who was CMV-seropositive. This chain's CDR3 is CASRNTLQGDFYF. CDR3 sequence (DNA): TGTGCCAGCAGAAATACTCTCCAGGGGGATTTCTACTTC.